This TCR beta chain was profiled in a study of beta chain features in type 1 diabetes. Study-wide results and limits: In all four CD4+ subsets, TCRB CDR3 length was significantly, moderately reduced in type 1 diabetes.

Concerning this clone itself: What it binds is not known.

Of the isolated RNA, all was reverse transcribed, and so the sequenced material was expressed TCRB transcripts. This table comes from immunoSEQ multiplex PCR, and its TCRdb copy is limited to in-frame clones, with some not included. Of 300,000 to 350,000 clones in the sample, around 8.5% were seen once. V lost 1 base and J lost 2, with 18 bases in between. Germline loops: CDR1 SGHAT, CDR2 FQNNGV. CDR3 size: 18 residues. This TCR was sampled from a man younger than 40 with type 1 diabetes. The chain links TRBV11-2 to TRBJ2-4, with TRBD2 as a possible D gene (7 bases). The sample comprised central memory CD4+ T cells from blood. For the CDR3, the DNA is TGTGCCAGCAGCTTAGGGCAGGGCGGGGGCTCATCCAAAAACATTCAGTACTTC. It encodes CASSLGQGGGSSKNIQYF.